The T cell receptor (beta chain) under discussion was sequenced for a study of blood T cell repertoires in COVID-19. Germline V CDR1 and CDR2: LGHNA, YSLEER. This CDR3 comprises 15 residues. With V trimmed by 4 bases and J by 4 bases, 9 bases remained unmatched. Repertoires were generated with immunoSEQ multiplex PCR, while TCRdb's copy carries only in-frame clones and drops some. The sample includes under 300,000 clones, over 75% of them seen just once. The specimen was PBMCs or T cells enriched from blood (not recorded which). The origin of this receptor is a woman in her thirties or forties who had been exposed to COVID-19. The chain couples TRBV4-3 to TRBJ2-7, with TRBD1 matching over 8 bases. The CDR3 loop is CASSPGTGGFYEQYF. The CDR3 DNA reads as TGCGCCAGCAGCCCGGGAACAGGGGGATTTTACGAGCAGTACTTC.